A selection of T cell receptor beta chains follows, all from one sample in a study of control samples from healthy donors and cancer patients. TCRdb keeps only in-frame clones here, not all; method: immunoSEQ multiplex PCR. This table holds tens of thousands of clones, around 93% found once. Material for sequencing was blood. All receptors come from a woman aged 25 to 39 in good health. Both conserved end residues are part of each CDR3. Fields, in order: J gene, clone size, D gene, V gene, CDR3 DNA, CDR3 protein. The D gene is left open where the match is weak. Only some rows state a clone size, as once, few, many or a class for expanded clones.

>TRBJ2-1|.|TRBD1|TRBV19
TGTGCCAGTAGTATAGGGACAGGGGGCGGGAATGAGCAGTTCTTC
CASSIGTGGGNEQFF
>TRBJ1-2|.|.|TRBV4-2
TGTGCCAGCAGCCAAGATAGTACAACCTACTATGGCTACACCTTC
CASSQDSTTYYGYTF
>TRBJ1-6|.|.|TRBV11-2
TGTGCCAGCCAGCGAGGGGATAATTCACCCCTCCACTTT
CASQRGDNSPLHF
>TRBJ1-6|.|.|TRBV6-4
TGTGCCAGCAGTTCTACCCCGGGGAATTCACCCCTCCACTTT
CASSSTPGNSPLHF
>TRBJ2-3|once|TRBD2|TRBV28
TGTGCCAGCAGTTTAGTATGGGGGGGGAGCACAGATACGCAGTATTTT
CASSLVWGGSTDTQYF
>TRBJ1-5|.|.|TRBV6-5
TGTGCCAGCATTAGACAGGTCGGGCAGCCCCAGCATTTT
CASIRQVGQPQHF
>TRBJ1-5|.|.|TRBV9
TGTGCCAGCAGCCCACGCGGGGACCCTAATCAGCCCCAGCATTTT
CASSPRGDPNQPQHF
>TRBJ2-5|once|.|TRBV4-1
TGCGCCAGCAGCCAAGAAGCGGATCAAGAGACCCAGTACTTC
CASSQEADQETQYF
>TRBJ2-1|.|.|TRBV30
TGTGCCTGGAGCCAGGGTCGGGGGTACAATGAGCAGTTCTTC
CAWSQGRGYNEQFF
>TRBJ1-6|.|.|TRBV5-6
TGTGCCAGCAGCCTAACAGGGACAAGTGGGAATTCACCCCTCCACTTT
CASSLTGTSGNSPLHF
>TRBJ1-3|.|.|TRBV30
TGTGCCTGGAGTGCAACAGCCTCTGGAAACACCATATATTTT
CAWSATASGNTIYF
>TRBJ2-1|medium-sized|.|TRBV27
TGTGCCAGCCGGCCAGGGTCGAATGAGCAGTTCTTC
CASRPGSNEQFF
>TRBJ1-2|.|.|TRBV5-1
TGCGCCAGCAGCCCTACCGCGGACCCTAACTATGGCTACACCTTC
CASSPTADPNYGYTF
>TRBJ1-2|.|.|TRBV5-4
TGTGCCAGCAGCTTTGACAGTAATAACTATGGCTACACCTTC
CASSFDSNNYGYTF
>TRBJ1-2|.|.|TRBV28
TGTGCCAGCAGTTCTACAGCGTACATCTACACCTTC
CASSSTAYIYTF
>TRBJ2-5|.|.|TRBV30
TGTGCCTGGAAATACAGGGAGTTGGAGACCCAGTACTTC
CAWKYRELETQYF
>TRBJ2-1|.|TRBD2|TRBV5-1
TGCGCCAGCAGCTTTTCTACTAGCGGGACCTACAATGAGCAGTTCTTC
CASSFSTSGTYNEQFF
>TRBJ1-5|once|.|TRBV19
TGTGCCAGTAGGGGGGAGGGCAGCAATCAGCCCCAGCATTTT
CASRGEGSNQPQHF
>TRBJ2-1|.|.|TRBV2
TGTGCCAGCCGGTTACCCGGGACACCGTATTTCTTC
CASRLPGTPYFF
>TRBJ1-1|.|.|TRBV4-1
TGCGCCAGCAGCCAAGAGGTGACCATGAACACTGAAGCTTTCTTT
CASSQEVTMNTEAFF
>TRBJ1-2|few|TRBD1|TRBV7-9
TGTGCCAGCAGCTCGGGACAGGGAAACTATGGCTACACCTTC
CASSSGQGNYGYTF
>TRBJ1-5|.|.|TRBV7-8
TGTGCCAGCAGACGATCGGCCACAGCTAGCAATCAGCCCCAGCATTTT
CASRRSATASNQPQHF
>TRBJ1-1|.|.|TRBV12-3/TRBV12-4
TGTGCCAGCAGTGAGATTCAAAGGTTGGGAGCTTTCTTT
CASSEIQRLGAFF
>TRBJ2-2|.|.|TRBV21-1
TGTGCCAGCAGCAAAGGTCTGGGGGTTAGGGACACCGGGGAGCTGTTTTTT
CASSKGLGVRDTGELFF
>TRBJ1-1|few|.|TRBV9
TGTGCCAGCAGCGTAGAACCGAGGCCTTCGATGGACACTGAAGCTTTCTTT
CASSVEPRPSMDTEAFF
>TRBJ2-2|.|TRBD1|TRBV9
TGTGCCAGCAGCGAACAGGGGGCGTCCGGGGAGCTGTTTTTT
CASSEQGASGELFF
>TRBJ2-2|.|.|TRBV9
TGTGCCAGCAGCGTAGAGCCAGTCCAGGGTACCGGGGAGCTGTTTTTT
CASSVEPVQGTGELFF
>TRBJ1-4|.|TRBD1|TRBV4-1
TGCGCCAGCAGCCAAGATACGGGGACAGGGTATGAAAAACTGTTTTTT
CASSQDTGTGYEKLFF
>TRBJ2-6|.|.|TRBV27
TGTGCCAGCAGTTTAGTTTTGACTGGGGCCAACGTCCTGACTTTC
CASSLVLTGANVLTF
>TRBJ1-1|.|.|TRBV9
TGTGCCAGCAGCTACTTGGCTTCCCAAGACACTGAAGCTTTCTTT
CASSYLASQDTEAFF